This T cell receptor beta chain was profiled in a study of cytomegalovirus exposure and HLA in healthy donors. Study-wide findings and caveats: CMV serostatus was the only immune exposure information that was available.

V was clipped by 1 base and J by 4 bases; unmatched bases: 10. Germline V lookup: CDR1 SGHKS, CDR2 YYEKEE (reference sequence). There are 17 residues in the CDR3. 60 Vbeta and 13 Jbeta primers were used in PCR. The table came from immunoSEQ multiplex PCR; TCRdb's copy has only in-frame clones and leaves some out. Here the sample spans more than 100,000 clones, 55% to 75% being singletons. On this clone: Its target is unknown.

The chain recombines TRBV5-5 with TRBJ2-3, with 9 bases that match TRBD2. This receptor was identified in a man aged 45-65 years in good health and CMV-seropositive. The sequenced material came from PBMCs. CDR3 DNA sequence: TGTGCCAGCAGCTTGTATCGTAGCGGGAGTTTCCCAGATACGCAGTATTTT. It specifies CASSLYRSGSFPDTQYF.